The 19 T cell receptor beta chains given below trace back to one sample, sequenced in a study of cytomegalovirus exposure and HLA in healthy donors. PCR was performed using 60 Vbeta and 13 Jbeta primers. Method: immunoSEQ multiplex PCR; TCRdb's copy keeps in-frame clones and lacks some. The sample lists approximately 180,000 clones, roughly 85% seen once, with about 1.5% in the top ten. The source material was PBMCs. Receptors were obtained from a woman in her late teens or twenties in good health and CMV-seronegative.

This chain links TRBV6-6 with TRBJ2-1; 10 nucleotides line up with TRBD2. The CDR3 consists of 15 residues. Germline lookup yields CDR1 MNHNY and CDR2 SVGAGI (reference sequence). V shed 1 base and J 3 bases; nucleotides not matched to a gene: 0. CDR3 sequence (DNA): TGTGCCAGCAGTTACTGGACTAGCGGCTACAATGAGCAGTTCTTC. Amino acid sequence: CASSYWTSGYNEQFF.

In the case of this clone: An end of the junction differs from the germline gene, which may be a read error. The chain uses TRBV14 and TRBJ2-2; TRBD2 might be the D (5 bases). This CDR3 region has 12 residues. CDR1 is SGHDN, CDR2 FVKESK, per germline. CDR3 nucleotides: TGTGCCGGCAGCCAGGAGGCCGGGGAGCTGTTTTTT. This sequence encodes CAGSQEAGELFF. The full variable domain, in which reference TRBV14 and TRBJ2-2 provide the parts outside the CDR3, is EAGVTQFPSHSVIEKGQTVTLRCDPISGHDNLYWYRRVMGKEIKFLLHFVKESKQDESGMPNNRFLAERTGGTYSTLKVQPAELEDSGVYFCAGSQEAGELFFGEGSRLTVL.

The V call is TRBV29-1, the J call TRBJ2-1; tentative D call: TRBD1 (7 bases). This CDR3 region has 16 residues. V was pared by 0 bases and J by 8 bases, with 20 bases between. CDR1 is SQVTM and CDR2 is ANQGSEA in the germline V gene. The CDR3, as DNA: TGCAGCGTTGAAGATCTTGGAGGGGGCGGTTGGGATGAGCAGTTCTTC. This encodes CSVEDLGGGGWDEQFF.

A few counts support this clone. This sequence joins TRBV4-1 and TRBJ2-2; 13 positions agree with TRBD2. After removal of 4 bases from V and 0 bases from J, the junction contained 2 bases not matched to a gene. Germline V gene sequence: CDR1 MGHRA, CDR2 YSYEKL. The CDR3 loop spans 17 amino acids. CDR3: CASSPGLAGPNTGELFF. CDR3 sequence (DNA): TGCGCCAGCAGCCCGGGACTAGCGGGACCGAACACCGGGGAGCTGTTTTTT.

The rearrangement links TRBV27 to TRBJ2-5; 10 positions match TRBD2. Germline V gene lookup returns CDR1 MNHEY and CDR2 SMNVEV (reference sequence). This CDR3 contains 12 residues. The V gene end was trimmed by 5 bases and the J gene end by 7 bases; junction bases not matched to a gene: 1. The CDR3 DNA is TGTGCCAGCAGTAGGACTAGCGGGACCCAGTACTTC. This codes for CASSRTSGTQYF.

V usage is TRBV19 and J usage is TRBJ2-1, with TRBD2 identical over 14 bases. This CDR3 region has 17 residues. J gave up 10 bases and V 0 bases, and 8 bases lay outside the gene matches. From germline, CDR1 is LNHDA and CDR2 SQIVND (reference sequence). CDR3 DNA sequence: TGTGCCAGTAGTATAGATACTCCGGGACTAGCGGGAGTAGAGCAGTTCTTC. It yields the protein CASSIDTPGLAGVEQFF.

V and J are TRBV7-6 and TRBJ1-2; 7 bases map to TRBD1. Per germline, CDR1 SGHVS and CDR2 FNYEAQ. Germline trimming cut 4 bases from V and 0 bases from J; bases unmatched to any gene: 8. CDR3 length equals 16 residues. CDR3 DNA sequence: TGTGCCAGCAGCTCGCCCCTGGGACAGACTAACTATGGCTACACCTTC. It yields the protein CASSSPLGQTNYGYTF.

The V gene is TRBV7-9, the J gene TRBJ1-3, with TRBD1 matching over 8 bases. The CDR3 extends over 16 amino acids. Germline lookup yields CDR1 SEHNR and CDR2 FQNEAQ (reference sequence). Trimming cost V 6 bases and J 0 bases; bases outside gene matches: 7. CDR3 sequence reads: CASRPNDRGSGNTIYF. CDR3 in DNA: TGTGCCAGCAGACCAAACGACAGGGGCTCTGGAAACACCATATATTTT. Complete variable domain (other parts from reference TRBV7-9 and TRBJ1-3): DTGVSQNPRHKITKRGQNVTFRCDPISEHNRLYWYRQTLGQGPEFLTYFQNEAQLEKSRLLSDRFSAERPKGSFSTLEIQRTEQGDSAMYLCASRPNDRGSGNTIYFGEGSWLTVV.

The chain has TRBV7-2 and TRBJ1-5, with D possibly matching TRBD1 (6 bases). CDR1 SGHTA and CDR2 FQGNSA come from the germline V gene. This CDR3 contains 15 residues. Trimming cost V 2 bases and J 0 bases, with 8 bases left between them. The CDR3: CASSLTGNSNQPQHF. In DNA form, the CDR3 reads TGTGCCAGCAGCTTAACAGGGAATAGCAATCAGCCCCAGCATTTT.

The gene calls are TRBV6-5 and TRBJ1-5; 10 nucleotides agree with TRBD1. This CDR3 comprises 15 residues. Trimming removed 7 bases from V and 4 bases from J; junction bases left unmatched: 7. Germline V CDR1 and CDR2: MNHEY, SVGAGI. CDR3 bases: TGTGCCAGCACGGCGGGGACAGGGGTAAATCAGCCCCAGCATTTT. It specifies CASTAGTGVNQPQHF.

This chain joins TRBV25-1 and TRBJ2-7; 8 positions agree with TRBD2. V lost 2 bases to trimming and J lost 4 bases; unmatched junction nucleotides: 7. Germline CDR1 and CDR2: MGHDK and SYGVNS. The CDR3 is 15 amino acids. CDR3 coding DNA: TGTGCCAGCAGTGAACGAACTAGCGGCAGATACGAGCAGTACTTC. This translates into CASSERTSGRYEQYF.

This clone was observed a handful of times. The gene calls are TRBV10-1 and TRBJ1-1; the D gene is possibly TRBD1 (5 bases). Between the trimmed V and J ends, which lost 0 bases and 7 bases, there was a span of 12 bases. The CDR3 runs to 14 residues. Germline CDR1 and CDR2: WNHNN and SYGVQD (reference sequence). Here the CDR3 DNA reads TGCGCCAGCAGTGAGTCGACTCGGGGGATTGAAGCTTTCTTT. Its protein product is CASSESTRGIEAFF.

The chain joins TRBV7-9 to TRBJ2-7, with D possibly being TRBD1 (6 bases). Germline V CDR1 and CDR2: SEHNR, FQNEAQ (reference sequence). The CDR3 runs 12 residues. The CDR3 loop reads CSSSLSGVEQYV. DNA of the CDR3: TGTTCCAGCAGCTTATCAGGGGTCGAGCAGTACGTC.

V and J are TRBV4-1 and TRBJ1-3, with 8 bases matching TRBD1. The CDR3 runs 17 residues. Germline loops: CDR1 MGHRA, CDR2 YSYEKL. Trimming removed 4 bases from V and 3 bases from J; junction bases left unmatched: 11. CDR3 in amino acids: CASSLIQGAPSGNTIYF. CDR3 coding DNA: TGCGCCAGCAGCCTGATTCAGGGGGCGCCGAGTGGAAACACCATATATTTT.

The V call is TRBV10-2, the J call TRBJ2-1; the match to TRBD2 covers 7 bases. This CDR3 is built from 15 residues. J was trimmed by 3 bases and V by 2 bases; bases with no gene match: 4. The germline V gene encodes CDR1 WSHSY and CDR2 SAAADI. For the CDR3, the DNA is TGCGCCAGCAGTGAGGGGAGGGACTACTACAATGAGCAGTTCTTC. It encodes CASSEGRDYYNEQFF.

The V and J genes are TRBV30 and TRBJ2-1; TRBD2 matches at 11 bases. Germline V gene sequence: CDR1 GTSNPN, CDR2 SVGIG (reference sequence). With 5 bases clipped from V and 9 bases from J, the junction kept 12 bases outside the gene matches. There are 15 residues in the CDR3. Written as DNA, the CDR3 is TGTGCCTGGCGATATAGCGGGAGGGCCTCTGGTGAGCAGTTCTTC. This translates into CAWRYSGRASGEQFF.

The chain employs TRBV7-8 and TRBJ2-1; D not resolved. Trimming took off 5 bases at V and 8 bases at J, with 10 bases between the two ends. The CDR3 totals 12 residues. Germline CDR1 reads SGHVS; CDR2 reads FQNEAQ. The CDR3 nucleotides are TGTGCCAGCAGCCAAAACAGACATGAGCAGTTCTTC. Amino acids: CASSQNRHEQFF.

V gene TRBV6-1 combines with J gene TRBJ1-4, with D perhaps TRBD1 (6 bases). V was trimmed by 6 bases and J by 0 bases, leaving 11 bases between them. CDR1 MNHNS and CDR2 SASEGT come from the germline V gene. The CDR3 sequence is 15 residues long. The chain's CDR3 is CASRTQGATNEKLFF. The CDR3 DNA follows: TGTGCCAGCAGGACACAGGGTGCAACTAATGAAAAACTGTTTTTT.

This chain connects TRBV11-3 to TRBJ1-5; D not certain. Trimming shortened V by 2 bases and J by 9 bases, and 8 bases separated the two germline ends. Looked up from germline, CDR1 is SGHNT and CDR2 is YENEEA. The CDR3 loop spans 12 amino acids. The CDR3 sequence is CASSLFPRPQHF. The CDR3 DNA is TGTGCCAGCAGCTTATTTCCCCGGCCCCAGCATTTT.